The clone carrying this T cell receptor beta chain was seen a handful of times. No antigen is known for it. Each CDR3 protein is one row after TCRdb ran MiXCR on the 5' RACE reads. Counted here are around 370,000 distinct CDR3 sequences, roughly 9% occurring once; the ten biggest clones make up approximately 9.3%. The CDR3 loop spans 12 amino acids. Germline V CDR1 and CDR2: SGHRS, YFSETQ. Trimming cost V 5 bases and J 9 bases, with 12 bases left between them. The data were obtained in a study of identical twins. The study, taken as a whole, reports: For cord blood, abundant beta clonotypes had fewer insertions, unlike memory repertoires, which showed none.

The clonotype originates from a woman in her forties or fifties in good health. The sample was naive T cells sorted from blood. The chain has TRBV5-1 and TRBJ1-5; D is undetermined. Here the CDR3 reads CASREAEGPQHF. The CDR3, as DNA: TGCGCCAGCAGGGAGGCCGAGGGGCCCCAGCATTTT.